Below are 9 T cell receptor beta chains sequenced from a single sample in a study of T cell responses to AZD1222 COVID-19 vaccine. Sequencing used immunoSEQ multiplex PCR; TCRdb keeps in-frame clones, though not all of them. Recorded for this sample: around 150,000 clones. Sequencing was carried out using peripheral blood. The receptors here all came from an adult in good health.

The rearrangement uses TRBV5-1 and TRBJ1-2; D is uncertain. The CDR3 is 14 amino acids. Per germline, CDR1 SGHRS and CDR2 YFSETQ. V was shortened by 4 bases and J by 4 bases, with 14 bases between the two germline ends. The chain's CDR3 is CASSPRAESYGYTF. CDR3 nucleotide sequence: TGCGCCAGCAGCCCACGGGCGGAGAGCTATGGCTACACCTTC.

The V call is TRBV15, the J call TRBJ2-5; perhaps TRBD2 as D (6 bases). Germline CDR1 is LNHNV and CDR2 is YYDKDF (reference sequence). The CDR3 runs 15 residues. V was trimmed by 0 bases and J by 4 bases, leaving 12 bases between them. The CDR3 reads CATSRETGDRETQYF. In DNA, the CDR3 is TGTGCCACCAGCAGAGAAACGGGGGATAGAGAGACCCAGTACTTC.

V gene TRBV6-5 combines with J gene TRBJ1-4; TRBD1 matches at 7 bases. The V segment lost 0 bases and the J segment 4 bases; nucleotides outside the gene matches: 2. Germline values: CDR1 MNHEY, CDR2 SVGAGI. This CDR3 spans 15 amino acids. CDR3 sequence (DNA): TGTGCCAGCAGTTACTCGGGACAGTATAATGAAAAACTGTTTTTT. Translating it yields CASSYSGQYNEKLFF.

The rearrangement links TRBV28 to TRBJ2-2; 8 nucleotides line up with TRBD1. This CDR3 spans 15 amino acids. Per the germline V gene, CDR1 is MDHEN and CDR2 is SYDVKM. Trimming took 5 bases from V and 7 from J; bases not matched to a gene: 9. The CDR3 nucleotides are TGTGCCAGCAGTACTCCGGACAGGGCGCGCGGGGAGCTGTTTTTT. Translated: CASSTPDRARGELFF.

The chain's CDR3 is CAWRESTGPGNYGYTF. For the CDR3, the DNA is TGTGCCTGGAGGGAATCGACAGGTCCGGGCAACTATGGCTACACCTTC. The V gene is TRBV30, the J gene TRBJ1-2; TRBD1 is a possible D gene (6 bases). The germline V gene has CDR1 GTSNPN and CDR2 SVGIG (reference sequence). The CDR3 consists of 16 residues. Deletions cut 3 bases from V and 2 bases from J, with 19 bases between.

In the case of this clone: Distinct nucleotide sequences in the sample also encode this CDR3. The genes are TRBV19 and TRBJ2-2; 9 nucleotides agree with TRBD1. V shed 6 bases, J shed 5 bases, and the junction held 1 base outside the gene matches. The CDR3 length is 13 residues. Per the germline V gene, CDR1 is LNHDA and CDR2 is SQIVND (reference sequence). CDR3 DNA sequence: TGTGCCAGTAGACAGGGGGCGACCGGGGAGCTGTTTTTT. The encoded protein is CASRQGATGELFF.

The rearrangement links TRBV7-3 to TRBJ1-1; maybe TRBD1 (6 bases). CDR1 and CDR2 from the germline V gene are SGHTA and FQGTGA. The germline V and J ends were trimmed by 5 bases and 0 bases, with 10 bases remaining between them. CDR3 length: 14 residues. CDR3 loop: CASSQDSLNTEAFF. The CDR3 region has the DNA TGTGCCAGCAGCCAGGACAGCTTGAACACTGAAGCTTTCTTT.

DNA for the CDR3: TGTGCCAGCAGCCAGATCAGGGAGGAAGCTTTCTTT. Translated, it gives CASSQIREEAFF. The chain links TRBV28 to TRBJ1-1, with D perhaps TRBD1 (5 bases). Between the trimmed V and J ends, which lost 6 bases and 8 bases, there was a span of 13 bases. This CDR3 has 12 amino acids. Per germline, CDR1 MDHEN and CDR2 SYDVKM.

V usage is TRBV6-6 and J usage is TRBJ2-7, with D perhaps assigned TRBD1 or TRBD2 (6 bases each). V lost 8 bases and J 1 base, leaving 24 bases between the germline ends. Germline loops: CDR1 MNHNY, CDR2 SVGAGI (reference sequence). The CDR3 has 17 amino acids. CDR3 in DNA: TGTGCCAGCCGTCTTATCGGGGGCCCCGGGGAATCCTACGAGCAGTACTTC. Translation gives CASRLIGGPGESYEQYF.